Listed here are 18 T cell receptor beta chains from one sample, sequenced in a study of blood T cells in healthy people across ages. The authors ran a second PCR of roughly 6 to 12 cycles using a sample-barcoded 5' primer and a J-beta primer mix. TCRdb used MiXCR to reprocess the 5' RACE reads, holding one entry per CDR3 protein. This table holds about 380,000 distinct CDR3 sequences, approximately 51% found once. Source material: blood. The receptors were sampled from a man aged 55-75 years in good health.

This clonotype was recorded many times. The chain is built from TRBV2 and TRBJ2-3, with TRBD1 matching 9 bases. The CDR3 extends over 14 amino acids. CDR1 is SNHLY, CDR2 FYNNEI, per germline. The trim removed 10 bases at V and 3 bases at J, leaving 8 bases unmatched. CDR3 residues: CATQQGAGTDTQYF. CDR3 in DNA: TGTGCCACCCAACAGGGGGCAGGAACAGATACGCAGTATTTT. The whole variable domain, filled in from reference TRBV2 and TRBJ2-3, reads EPEVTQTPSHQVTQMGQEVILRCVPISNHLYFYWYRQILGQKVEFLVSFYNNEISEKSEIFDDQFSVERPDGSNFTLKIRSTKLEDSAMYFCATQQGAGTDTQYFGPGTRLTVL.

Concerning this clonotype itself: This could be a read error, since a much larger clone is one nucleotide away. V gene TRBV7-2 combines with J gene TRBJ2-3; D unclear. The germline V gene encodes CDR1 SGHTA and CDR2 FQGNSA. The CDR3 runs 12 residues. Written as DNA, the CDR3 is TGTGCCAGCAGCGGATGGGCGGATACGCGGTATTTT. It specifies CASSGWADTRYF.

There are a few counts of this clonotype. A much larger clone lies a single base off, so this may be a read error. The V call is TRBV4-1, the J call TRBJ2-1, with D possibly TRBD2 on 6 matching bases. The better agreement between TRBJ2-7 and the DNA end casts doubt on the J call. The CDR3 length is 16 residues. The germline V gene encodes CDR1 MGHRA and CDR2 YSYEKL. Here the CDR3 DNA reads TGCGCCAGCAGCCAAGTTTTTGGGGGGTCCTACAATGAGCAGTACTTC. Translated: CASSQVFGGSYNEQYF.

This clonotype was observed at least ten times. The rearrangement links TRBV7-2 to TRBJ2-3; TRBD2 matches 7 bases. The CDR3 is 14 residues long. The V and J ends lost 2 bases and 9 bases, in that order; junction bases with no gene match: 8. Germline assignment: CDR1 SGHTA and CDR2 FQGNSA. The CDR3: CASSLSGTSGTQYF. CDR3 sequence (DNA): TGTGCCAGCAGCTTAAGCGGGACCTCGGGCACGCAGTATTTT.

In this sample, this clonotype turned up a few times. The gene calls are TRBV6-4 and TRBJ2-7; 8 bases are a match to TRBD1. The CDR3 spans 17 residues. CDR1 MRHNA and CDR2 SNTAGT come from the germline V gene. With V trimmed by 4 bases and J by 4 bases, 15 bases remained unmatched. CDR3 in amino acids: CASSVQIPGQELYEQYF. The CDR3 DNA follows: TGTGCCAGCAGTGTCCAAATCCCGGGACAGGAACTATACGAGCAGTACTTC.

The chain carries TRBV3-1 and TRBJ1-1; the D is unclear. The CDR3 is 13 residues long. Germline V gene lookup returns CDR1 LGHDT and CDR2 YNNKEL (reference sequence). The germline V and J ends were trimmed by 7 bases and 1 base, with 10 bases remaining between them. The CDR3 spells CASTQTENTEAFF. DNA for the CDR3: TGTGCCAGCACCCAGACGGAGAACACTGAAGCTTTCTTT. Supplemented by reference TRBV3-1 and TRBJ1-1, the full variable domain reads DTAVSQTPKYLVTQMGNDKSIKCEQNLGHDTMYWYKQDSKKFLKIMFSYNNKELIINETVPNRFSPKSPDKAHLNLHINSLELGDSAVYFCASTQTENTEAFFGQGTRLTVV.

In regard to this clonotype: One end of the junction is discordant with germline, which a read error may explain. The chain is built from TRBV20-1 and TRBJ2-5, with 7 nucleotides matching TRBD2. The CDR3 has 16 residues. In germline, CDR1 is DFQATT, CDR2 SNEGSKA (reference sequence). The CDR3 spells CSARGRKSGDQETQNF. The CDR3 DNA reads as TGCAGTGCTAGAGGGAGGAAAAGCGGGGACCAAGAGACCCAGAACTTC.

With respect to this clonotype: A single base separates this from a much larger clone, so it may be a read error. V and J are TRBV18 and TRBJ2-4; D gene unclear. Germline lookup yields CDR1 KGHSH and CDR2 LQKENI. CDR3 size: 12 residues. The V and J ends lost 0 bases and 15 bases respectively, with 12 bases between them. The CDR3 DNA reads as TGTGCCAGCTCACCACCGCTGGGTTCGGTGTACTTC. This encodes CASSPPLGSVYF.

Here the CDR3 reads CSARHHATETRYF. CDR3 DNA: TGCAGTGCTAGACACCACGCGACGGAGACCCGGTACTTC. The chain recombines TRBV20-1 with TRBJ2-7, with D uncertain. V was clipped by 2 bases and J by 12 bases, with 20 bases between them. The CDR3 extends over 13 amino acids. Germline V gene data show CDR1 as DFQATT and CDR2 as SNEGSKA (reference sequence).

The sample holds many counts of this clonotype. The CDR3 is CSPHDPRRTSYNEQFF. The DNA of the CDR3 is TGCAGTCCTCACGATCCTCGTCGGACCTCCTACAATGAGCAGTTCTTC. This chain uses TRBV20-1 with TRBJ2-1; D gene uncertain. Germline assignment: CDR1 DFQATT and CDR2 SNEGSKA (reference sequence). V was pared by 8 bases and J by 0 bases, with 20 bases between. The CDR3 runs 16 residues.

This chain connects TRBV7-6 to TRBJ2-5; perhaps D is TRBD1 or TRBD2 (5 bases each). The last part of the DNA fits TRBJ2-7 better; the J call may be wrong. Germline V gene lookup returns CDR1 SGHVS and CDR2 FNYEAQ. This CDR3 region has 16 residues. The CDR3 nucleotides are TGTGCCAGCAGCTTAGGGCCCAGAGGGGAGTCCTACGAGCAGTACTTC. Its protein is CASSLGPRGESYEQYF.

This chain connects TRBV7-8 to TRBJ2-7; TRBD2 is a possible D gene (6 bases). The germline V and J ends were trimmed by 5 bases and 0 bases, with 17 bases remaining between them. The CDR3 runs to 16 residues. Germline CDR1 reads SGHVS; CDR2 reads FQNEAQ. CDR3 region: CASSENVGGSSYEQYF. In DNA, the CDR3 is TGTGCCAGCAGCGAAAACGTCGGAGGGAGCTCCTACGAGCAGTACTTC.

The genes are TRBV14 and TRBJ1-6, with TRBD1 as a possible D gene (6 bases). V lost 4 bases, J lost 3 bases, and 16 bases lay in between. Germline loops: CDR1 SGHDN, CDR2 FVKESK. The CDR3 is 17 amino acids. CDR3 bases: TGTGCCAGCAGCCTCGTAGGGGGAACGAACTATAATTCACCCCTCCACTTT. It encodes CASSLVGGTNYNSPLHF.

This chain connects TRBV11-3 to TRBJ2-2, with no clear D. Germline V lookup: CDR1 SGHNT, CDR2 YENEEA. Deletions cut 0 bases from V and 1 base from J, with 3 bases between. The CDR3 extends over 14 amino acids. CDR3 amino acids: CASSLEENTGELFF. The CDR3, as DNA: TGTGCCAGCAGCTTAGAAGAGAACACCGGGGAGCTGTTTTTT.

V is TRBV20-1 and J is TRBJ2-7; 11 positions agree with TRBD2. With V trimmed by 6 bases and J by 0 bases, 10 bases remained unmatched. CDR3 length: 16 amino acids. Germline loops: CDR1 DFQATT, CDR2 SNEGSKA (reference sequence). The CDR3 sequence is CSAMTSGTGSSYEQYF. The CDR3 DNA is TGCAGTGCAATGACTAGCGGGACCGGTAGCTCCTACGAGCAGTACTTC.

This rearrangement joins TRBV4-3 to TRBJ2-3; 8 positions agree with TRBD2. V trimming: 4 bases; J trimming: 2 bases; junction bases outside the gene matches: 8. The CDR3 sequence is 16 residues long. The germline V gene has CDR1 LGHNA and CDR2 YSLEER. The CDR3 protein is CASSLGVLAVTDTQYF. The CDR3, as DNA: TGCGCCAGCAGCCTCGGAGTACTAGCGGTCACAGATACGCAGTATTTT.

This clonotype was seen only a few times. The CDR3 nucleotides are TGTGCCAGCAGTTTACAGGGTCCCAATCAGCCCCAGCATTTT. This gives the protein CASSLQGPNQPQHF. The V call is TRBV7-2, the J call TRBJ1-5, with D possibly being TRBD1 (6 bases). CDR1 is SGHTA, CDR2 FQGNSA, per germline. The CDR3 has 14 residues. V lost 6 bases, J lost 3 bases, and 12 bases lay in between.

This clonotype was seen just once. The V and J genes are TRBV20-1 and TRBJ2-1; possible D gene TRBD2, 6 bases. The CDR3 is 16 residues long. Germline V lookup: CDR1 DFQATT, CDR2 SNEGSKA (reference sequence). V lost 0 bases and J 3 bases, leaving 15 bases between the germline ends. The CDR3 DNA is TGCAGTGCTAGAGATAGGTCTAGCGCCAACTACAATGAGCAGTTCTTC. It is translated as CSARDRSSANYNEQFF.